This T cell receptor beta chain was captured by sequencing in a study of T cells in tuberculosis. Study in general: In South Africa, adults with active tuberculosis were compared with IGRA-negative and latently infected IGRA-positive adolescents.

Assay used: immunoSEQ multiplex PCR; TCRdb lists only in-frame clones, some missing. The sample has 30,000 to 35,000 clones, 91% seen once. The study's findings and limits: Shorter CDR3-alpha in active tuberculosis partly drove smaller distances.

A word on this clone: Its antigen remains unidentified.

Germline V CDR1 and CDR2: KGHSH, LQKENI. The CDR3 consists of 15 residues. V was pared by 0 bases and J by 7 bases, with 4 bases of the junction left unmatched. Latent tuberculosis screening used tuberculin skin test and IGRA at entry. On average about 100,000 T cells per donor were immunosequenced. The sample was PBMCs. This receptor was taken from a donor between 10 and 35 years old with latent tuberculosis or without tuberculosis infection. V gene TRBV18 combines with J gene TRBJ2-7; 12 bases align to TRBD2. The CDR3 protein is CASSPPASGRGEQYF. The CDR3 DNA sequence: TGTGCCAGCTCACCACCAGCTAGCGGGAGGGGGGAGCAGTACTTC. The whole variable domain, filled in from reference TRBV18 and TRBJ2-7, reads NAGVMQNPRHLVRRRGQEARLRCSPMKGHSHVYWYRQLPEEGLKFMVYLQKENIIDESGMPKERFSAEFPKEGPSILRIQQVVRGDSAAYFCASSPPASGRGEQYFGPGTRLTVT.